This T cell receptor beta chain was recovered during a study of OX40 agonist ivuxolimab in advanced cancers. In terms of the full investigation: Ivuxolimab, which targeted the costimulatory receptor OX40 (CD134), was an agonistic, fully human IgG2 monoclonal antibody. Of the approximately 54 patients in dose escalation, 19 had hepatocellular carcinoma, approximately 15 had melanoma, 9 had renal cell carcinoma and 9 had head and neck cancer. The dose-escalation cohort was 82.7% male with a mean age of approximately 60 years, ranging from 23 to 79. Patients were allowed to have had prior anti-PD-1, anti-PD-L1 or anti-CTLA-4 therapy, and around 40% of the dose-escalation patients had previously received checkpoint inhibitors. Peripheral TCRbeta sequencing aimed to test whether ivuxolimab altered TCR sequence diversity and caused clonal T-cell expansion. Partial responses occurred in three dose-escalation patients: two with cutaneous melanoma and one with hepatocellular carcinoma. The paper reports the monotherapy dose-escalation portion (N ≈ 50 patients) of the phase I ivuxolimab trial. Intravenous ivuxolimab was administered to patients every 2 weeks at six dose levels: 0.01, 0.1, 0.3, 1.5, 3 and 10 mg/kg.

At the junction V is shortened by 0 bases and J by 0 bases, with 15 bases in between. Sequences GTSNPN (CDR1) and SVGIG (CDR2) are obtained from the germline V gene (reference sequence). From its cysteine to its phenylalanine, the CDR3 spans 17 amino acids. The DNA shown is the 51-base CDR3, in frame from base 1. Broader findings and caveats from the paper: After ivuxolimab, more expanded clones were found on average in CD8+ T cells than in CD4+ T cells. At doses of 0.1 to 3.0 mg/kg, clonal expansion of both CD4+ and CD8+ blood T cells was observed from baseline to week 6. Partial responders in the 0.1-3.0 mg/kg groups had among the lowest normalized peripheral clonal expansion, especially among CD8+ T cells. Antigen specificity was not determined for the clonally expanded peripheral T cells. Low levels of normalized T-cell clonal expansion were also seen in some patients who did not respond.

Patients with a history of autoimmune disease or receiving systemic immunosuppression were excluded from the trial. Peripheral blood for TCR sequencing was collected from all dose cohorts at baseline, on cycle 4 day 1, and on cycle 7 day 1. The samples were drawn from a first-in-human, open-label, multicenter phase I dose-escalation trial of ivuxolimab. Adults with locally advanced or metastatic head and neck squamous cell, hepatocellular, melanoma or renal cell carcinoma were enrolled in the trial. Before TCR sequencing, CD4+ T cells and CD8+ T cells from peripheral blood were sorted into separate populations. To note about this clone: Which antigen it targets is not known. The input lacks base qualities; no much larger clone sits a single base away.

Genomic DNA was isolated from the sorted cells so that the TCRbeta CDR3 region could be sequenced. The immunoSEQ Assay was used for sequencing of TCRbeta CDR3 regions. TCRdb took over this immuneACCESS table, retaining in-frame rearrangements with V and J assigned. Such tables are incomplete; in checked studies, under half of the missing clones stem from an unresolved V gene, and the remainder is unexplained. The sample data list approximately 60,000 clones, and 84% of these were observed just once. The ten largest clones add up to roughly 2.1% of the sample. The chain joins TRBV30 to TRBJ1-5; no D segment can be confidently identified. The TCR was taken from an adult with an advanced solid tumor such as melanoma, head and neck, liver or kidney cancer. Sequencing was performed on CD4+ or CD8+ T cells sorted from blood, taken in a trial of the OX40 agonist ivuxolimab. The CDR3 protein is CAWSVQRVRNSNQPQHF. The nucleotide sequence reads as follows: TGTGCCTGGAGTGTACAAAGAGTCAGAAATAGCAATCAGCCCCAGCATTTT.